Listed here are 3 T cell receptor beta chains from one sample, sequenced in a study of metastatic and nonmetastatic thyroid tumors. All patients were treatment-naive before thyroid surgery. TCRdb reanalyzed the PCR reads via MiXCR. Among under 30,000 clones listed, 16% were seen once. The sample consisted of blood. These receptors were taken from a male donor with papillary thyroid cancer or a benign thyroid nodule (not recorded which). Some clones in this sample may be carry-over from other donors' samples.

This clone was counted only a few times. The rearrangement joins TRBV6-1 to TRBJ1-6; D is undetermined. V lost 7 bases to trimming and J lost 5 bases, with 15 bases between them. The CDR3 consists of 15 residues. In germline, CDR1 is MNHNS, CDR2 SASEGT. CDR3 nucleotide sequence: TGTGCCAGCACCCGAAGGCTACAGAATAATTCACCCCTCCACTTT. Translating gives CASTRRLQNNSPLHF.

This clone came up many times. The chain recombines TRBV6-5 with TRBJ2-2, with 12 bases that match TRBD2. V lost 4 bases to trimming and J lost 7 bases; unmatched junction nucleotides: 16. Germline CDR1 MNHEY, CDR2 SVGAGI. The CDR3 is made up of 19 amino acids. The CDR3 DNA reads TGTGCCAGCAGTTCCGTTGTAGGACAGACTAGCGGGAGAGACGGGGAGCTGTTTTTT. Amino acid sequence: CASSSVVGQTSGRDGELFF.

The J gene is TRBJ2-7, the V gene TRBV15; D remains ambiguous. The CDR3 has 15 residues. CDR1 is LNHNV, CDR2 YYDKDF, per germline (reference sequence). V was pared by 0 bases and J by 6 bases, with 15 bases between. The CDR3: CATSRDLEVPLEQYF. CDR3 nucleotide sequence: TGTGCCACCAGCAGAGACCTAGAGGTGCCCCTCGAGCAGTACTTC.